The entry that follows covers one T cell receptor (beta chain) sequence. Its antigen is currently unknown. The data were taken from a study of T cell clonotyping in hematopoietic cell transplantation. Study-level findings and limits: Higher Inverse Simpson Index values in graft donor and pretransplant recipient predicted broader posttransplant TCR diversity. CD4 and CD8 repertoire contributions could not be separated without sorting. Recipient TCR diversity dropped after transplant; expanded clonotypes rose from day 30 to 180. Few recipient clonotypes overlapped donors; over 95% were de novo at given depth.

Here immunoSEQ multiplex PCR was the method, and the copy in TCRdb shows in-frame clones only, minus some. The data contain over 1,500 clones, 84% of them singletons. The CDR3 consists of 16 residues. Looked up from germline, CDR1 is SGHVS and CDR2 is FQNEAQ. V shed 5 bases and J 0 bases; nucleotides not matched to a gene: 8. Sequences were derived from PBMCs, sampled 30 days after allogeneic stem cell transplant. The TCR was taken from a male patient aged 30 to 40 who had an allogeneic stem cell transplant, so T cells may come from the graft donor. Some clones in this sample may be carry-over from other donors' samples. The rearrangement uses TRBV7-8 and TRBJ2-7; 9 bases fit TRBD1. CDR3: CASSTNRDRVSYEQYF. DNA of the CDR3: TGTGCCAGCAGCACAAACCGGGACAGGGTCTCCTACGAGCAGTACTTC.